This note documents a single T cell receptor (beta chain) sequence. TCRdb's table, derived via immunoSEQ multiplex PCR, lists solely in-frame clones and lacks some. Among 200,000 or so clones listed, around 83% were seen once. The data are from a study of blood T cell repertoires in COVID-19. The wider study: Sample material is recorded as cDNA or gDNA derived from T cells, B-cell-depleted T cells, or PBMCs.

This CDR3 has 13 residues. V was cut by 0 bases and J by 8 bases, with 10 bases left in between. Germline-derived CDR1 and CDR2 are LGHNT and FRNRAP. The sequence was obtained from a middle-aged man who had recovered from COVID-19. Sequencing was performed on peripheral blood. The chain couples TRBV12-5 to TRBJ1-2; D gene uncertain. DNA of the CDR3: TGTGCTAGTGGTTTGGTTCCGCCGGGAGGCTACACCTTC. It translates to CASGLVPPGGYTF.